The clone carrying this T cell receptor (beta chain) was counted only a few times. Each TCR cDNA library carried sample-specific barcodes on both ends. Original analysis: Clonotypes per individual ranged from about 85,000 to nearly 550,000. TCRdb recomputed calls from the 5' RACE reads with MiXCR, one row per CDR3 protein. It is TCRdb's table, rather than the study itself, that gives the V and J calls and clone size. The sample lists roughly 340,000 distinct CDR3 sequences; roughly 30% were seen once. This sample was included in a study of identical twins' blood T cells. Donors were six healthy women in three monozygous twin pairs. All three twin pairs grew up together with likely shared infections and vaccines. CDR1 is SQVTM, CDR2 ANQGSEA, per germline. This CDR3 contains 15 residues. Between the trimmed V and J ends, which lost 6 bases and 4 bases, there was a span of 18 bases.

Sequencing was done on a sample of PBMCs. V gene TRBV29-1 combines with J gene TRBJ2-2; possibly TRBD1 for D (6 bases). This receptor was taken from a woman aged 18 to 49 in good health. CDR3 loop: CSVRQDLYSTGELFF. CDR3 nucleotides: TGCAGCGTACGACAGGACCTTTATTCCACCGGGGAGCTGTTTTTT.